What follows is one T cell receptor beta chain and its context. Antigen unknown. The record originates from a study of yellow fever vaccine responses in identical twins. TCRdb reprocessed the RT-PCR reads with MiXCR, giving one entry per CDR3 protein. The repertoire holds about 4,700 distinct CDR3 sequences, with roughly 86% as singletons. Study-wide points: Reportedly, the response of twins' T cells to the vaccine seemed partly convergent, partly personalized.

Sample: T cells from blood (PBMCs), unsorted or a sorted subset (not recorded which), taken before or after yellow fever vaccination (not recorded which). This clonotype was sampled from a woman aged 18-35 years who received the yellow fever vaccine.

CDR3: CASKRTSGASYNEQFF. In DNA form, the CDR3 reads TGTGCCAGCAAAAGGACTAGCGGAGCCTCCTACAATGAGCAGTTCTTC. The chain combines TRBV11-1 with TRBJ2-1; 10 bases map to TRBD2. This CDR3 region has 16 residues. V lost 7 bases and J lost 0; bases outside the gene matches: 6. The germline CDR1 and CDR2 sequences are SGHAT and FQDESV (reference sequence). The full variable domain, completed using reference TRBV11-1 and TRBJ2-1, is EAEVAQSPRYKITEKSQAVAFWCDPISGHATLYWYRQILGQGPELLVQFQDESVVDDSQLPKDRFSAERLKGVDSTLKIQPAELGDSAMYLCASKRTSGASYNEQFFGPGTRLTVL.